Included here is one TCR beta chain sequence, with context. This entry belongs to a study of CD8 T cells in Susac syndrome. The germline gives CDR1 LGHDT, CDR2 YNNKEL (reference sequence). This CDR3 has 15 residues. Trimming took 4 bases from V and 4 from J, leaving 14 bases between them. Sequencing of TCR beta was undertaken in CD8+ and CD4+ T cells derived from blood. Reverse transcription of 0.5 to 1 ug RNA was performed with random hexamers. Multiplex immunoSEQ PCR targeted 54 Vbeta and 13 Jbeta TCR beta segments. Each CDR3 protein is one row after TCRdb ran MiXCR on the immunoSEQ multiplex PCR reads. The table lists 150,000 to 200,000 distinct CDR3 sequences, more than 90% of them singletons.

Sequencing used CD4+ T cells from PBMCs. The chain employs TRBV3-1 and TRBJ1-5; no clear D gene. The receptor was derived from a human donor in good health. In nucleotides, the CDR3 is TGTGCCAGCAGCCGCTCTAGGGCACCAAATCAGCCCCAGCATTTT. It is translated as CASSRSRAPNQPQHF.